This T cell receptor (beta chain) was observed in a study of response to subunit inactivated influenza vaccine. This clonotype has only a few counts. Antigen unknown. TCRdb re-analysed the RT-PCR reads in MiXCR, keeping a single row per CDR3 protein. The sample has 530,000 or so distinct CDR3 sequences, 12% to 15% seen once. General study results and limits: Authors suggested each seasonal influenza vaccination recruits few new T cells.

The CDR3 runs 13 residues. The V and J ends lost 3 bases and 4 bases respectively, with 10 bases between them. Germline V gene sequence: CDR1 DFQATT, CDR2 SNEGSKA (reference sequence). Sequencing was performed on PBMCs from blood, taken about 13 days after vaccination. The chain employs TRBV20-1 and TRBJ2-1; no reliable D call. The receptor's source is a man between 45 and 60 years old who received an inactivated influenza vaccine. CDR3 residues: CSASPGIYNEQFF. CDR3 nucleotides: TGCAGTGCTAGCCCGGGCATATACAATGAGCAGTTCTTC.